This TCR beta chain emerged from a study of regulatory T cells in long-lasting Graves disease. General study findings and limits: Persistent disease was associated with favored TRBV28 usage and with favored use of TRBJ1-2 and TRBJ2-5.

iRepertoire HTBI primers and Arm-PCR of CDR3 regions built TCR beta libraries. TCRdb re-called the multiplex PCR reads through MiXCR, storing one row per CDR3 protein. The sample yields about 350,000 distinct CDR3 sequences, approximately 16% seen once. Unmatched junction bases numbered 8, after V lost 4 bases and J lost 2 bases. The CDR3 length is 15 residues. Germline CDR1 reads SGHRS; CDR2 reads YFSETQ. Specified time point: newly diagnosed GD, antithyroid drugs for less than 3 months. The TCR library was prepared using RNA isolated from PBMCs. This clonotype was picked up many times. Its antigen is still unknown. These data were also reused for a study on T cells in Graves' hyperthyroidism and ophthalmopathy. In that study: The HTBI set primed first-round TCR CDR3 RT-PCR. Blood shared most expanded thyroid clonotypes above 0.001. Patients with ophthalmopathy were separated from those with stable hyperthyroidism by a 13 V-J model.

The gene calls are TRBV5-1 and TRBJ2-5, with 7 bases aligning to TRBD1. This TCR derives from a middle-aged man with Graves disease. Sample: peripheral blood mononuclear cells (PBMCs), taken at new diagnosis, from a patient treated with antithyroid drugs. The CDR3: CASSPTPGQQETQYF. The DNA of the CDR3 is TGCGCCAGCAGCCCCACCCCGGGACAGCAAGAGACCCAGTACTTC. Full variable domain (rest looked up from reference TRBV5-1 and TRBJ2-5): KAGVTQTPRYLIKTRGQQVTLSCSPISGHRSVSWYQQTPGQGLQFLFEYFSETQRNKGNFPGRFSGRQFSNSRSEMNVSTLELGDSALYLCASSPTPGQQETQYFGPGTRLLVL.